Included here is one TCR beta chain sequence, with context. This clone was counted once. Its antigen specificity is not known. Base qualities are not at hand, and no much larger clone is one base apart. This sample is drawn from a study of T cell changes during pregnancy in multiple sclerosis (dated by TCRdb to between 2017 and 2020). Notes on the research overall: Changes in the T cell repertoire over the course of pregnancy were examined in this study in women with multiple sclerosis.

The library was produced with the immunoSEQ multiplex PCR assay. The source is immuneACCESS, and TCRdb retained only in-frame sequences with V and J called. Part of the clones is not carried over; for the studies checked, unresolved V genes explain less than half of this, and the remainder is unexplained. The table for this sample lists some 130,000 clones; 96% of them were counted only once. The ten biggest clones cover about 0.45% of the sample. Including cysteine and phenylalanine, the CDR3 has 15 amino acids. Here the CDR3 DNA is all that survives: 45 bases in frame from base 1. CDR1 and CDR2 are read off the germline V gene as SGHVS and FNYEAQ. V gives up 3 bases and J gives up 0 bases, and the segment between their germline ends measures 10 bases.

This TCR came from a female donor with multiple sclerosis, enrolled in a pregnancy study. In this chain, TRBV7-6 is recombined with TRBJ2-3; a weak D assignment points to TRBD2 (5 bases agree). Sequencing used peripheral blood, obtained after pregnancy. The CDR3 reads CASSFLSGSTDTQYF. The sequence in DNA is TGTGCCAGCAGCTTTTTAAGCGGTAGCACAGATACGCAGTATTTT.